The subject of this entry is one T cell receptor (beta chain). No antigen is known for it. This entry comes from a study of regulatory T cells in long-lasting Graves disease. The V gene's germline CDR1 is MNHEY and CDR2 SVGAGI. V was pared by 3 bases and J by 5 bases, with 13 bases between. The CDR3 is 14 amino acids. Regarding time point: persistent/refractory GD, antithyroid drugs over 5 years with positive TRAb. Preparation of the TCR library used RNA extracted from PBMCs. Study findings and constraints: Persistent patients shared 2,700 or so public clonotypes among themselves. Newly diagnosed patients shared fewer, at more than 850. Persistent disease samples used TRBV28, TRBJ1-2 and TRBJ2-5 preferentially.

Through Arm-PCR of CDR3 regions and iRepertoire HTBI primers, TCR beta libraries were built. Each CDR3 protein gets one entry after TCRdb re-called the multiplex PCR reads with MiXCR. The table lists approximately 400,000 distinct CDR3 sequences, roughly a quarter of them singletons. The rearrangement uses TRBV6-5 and TRBJ1-1; no clear D. The receptor's source is a female donor with Graves disease. Material: peripheral blood mononuclear cells (PBMCs), obtained when the disease was refractory, from a patient treated with antithyroid drugs. CDR3 sequence: CASSYSSSMTEAFF. For the CDR3, the DNA is TGTGCCAGCAGTTATAGTAGCTCCATGACTGAAGCTTTCTTT.